These 14 T cell receptor beta chains came from one sample sequenced in a study of T cells in localized non-small cell lung cancer. Profiling relied on immunoSEQ multiplex PCR, and the TCRdb table lists in-frame clones only, not all of them. This sample has about 13,000 clones, with more than 80% found just once. The sample in question was peripheral blood, obtained before any cancer treatment. These receptor sequences come from a male donor at least 60 years old with stage I squamous cell lung carcinoma.

CDR3 in amino acids: CASSYGWEEQETQYF. Here the CDR3 DNA reads TGTGCCAGCAGTTACGGATGGGAGGAACAAGAGACCCAGTACTTC. The rearrangement uses TRBV6-5 and TRBJ2-5; the D gene is possibly TRBD2 (6 bases). The length of the CDR3 is 15 residues. Looked up from germline, CDR1 is MNHEY and CDR2 is SVGAGI. Trimming left V 2 bases short and J 2 bases short, with 12 bases between.

The chain recombines TRBV15 with TRBJ1-2; 9 nucleotides line up with TRBD1. From germline, CDR1 is LNHNV and CDR2 YYDKDF (reference sequence). The CDR3 is 15 amino acids. Trimming at V came to 5 bases and at J to 2 bases, leaving 6 bases not matched to a gene. This chain's CDR3 is CATSLGTGTNYGYTF. The CDR3 DNA follows: TGTGCCACCAGCTTGGGGACAGGGACCAACTATGGCTACACCTTC.

This chain connects TRBV5-4 to TRBJ2-1; a possible D gene is TRBD2 (6 bases). Trimming stripped 5 bases from V and 10 bases from J, with 16 bases between. Per germline, CDR1 SGHNT and CDR2 YYREEE (reference sequence). There are 13 residues in the CDR3. CDR3 loop: CASSFVGGREQFF. CDR3 DNA: TGTGCCAGCAGTTTCGTGGGGGGAAGGGAGCAGTTCTTC.

The rearrangement uses TRBV5-1 and TRBJ2-7; 7 bases agree with TRBD1. V shed 7 bases, J shed 1 base, and the junction held 8 bases outside the gene matches. This CDR3 contains 14 residues. Germline assignment: CDR1 SGHRS and CDR2 YFSETQ. The CDR3 reads CASRRDSLSYEQYF. CDR3 nucleotide sequence: TGCGCCAGCCGCCGGGACAGCCTTTCCTACGAGCAGTACTTC.

The count of this clone is one. The J gene is TRBJ2-2, the V gene TRBV7-2; D may be TRBD2 (5 bases). Germline-derived CDR1 and CDR2 are SGHTA and FQGNSA. V was trimmed by 3 bases and J by 4 bases, leaving 12 bases between them. CDR3 size: 15 residues. The CDR3 sequence: CASSFRLFGTGELFF. For the CDR3, the DNA is TGTGCCAGCAGCTTTCGACTATTCGGCACCGGGGAGCTGTTTTTT. The full variable domain, its missing parts supplied by reference TRBV7-2 and TRBJ2-2, is GAGVSQSPSNKVTEKGKDVELRCDPISGHTALYWYRQSLGQGLEFLIYFQGNSAPDKSGLPSDRFSAERTGGSVSTLTIQRTQQEDSAVYLCASSFRLFGTGELFFGEGSRLTVL.

V usage is TRBV25-1 and J usage is TRBJ1-2, with TRBD1 identical over 9 bases. Germline V gives CDR1 MGHDK, CDR2 SYGVNS. The V segment lost 5 bases and the J segment 3 bases; nucleotides outside the gene matches: 4. CDR3 length equals 14 residues. The CDR3 region is CASSSGTGHYGYTF. The CDR3 region has the DNA TGTGCCAGCAGTTCAGGGACAGGGCACTATGGCTACACCTTC.

The chain uses TRBV10-2 and TRBJ1-1, with D perhaps TRBD1 (5 bases). There are 13 residues in the CDR3. Germline-derived CDR1 and CDR2 are WSHSY and SAAADI. With 5 bases removed from V and 1 base from J, the gap between germline ends came to 8 bases. The CDR3 spells CASSKTANTEAFF. The CDR3 coding sequence is TGCGCCAGCAGTAAGACAGCGAACACTGAAGCTTTCTTT.

The rearrangement joins TRBV15 to TRBJ2-1; the match to TRBD2 covers 7 bases. Per germline, CDR1 LNHNV and CDR2 YYDKDF (reference sequence). J lost 7 bases, V lost 5 bases, and 5 bases had no gene match. The CDR3 sequence is 13 residues long. The CDR3 loop reads CATSGQLANEQFF. CDR3 DNA: TGTGCCACCAGCGGACAACTAGCGAATGAGCAGTTCTTC.

The chain combines TRBV10-1 with TRBJ2-3; TRBD1 might be the D (6 bases). Germline CDR1 WNHNN, CDR2 SYGVQD (reference sequence). The CDR3 extends over 13 amino acids. V was clipped by 7 bases and J by 2 bases, with 10 bases between them. CDR3 residues: CASTDRVTDTQYF. CDR3 nucleotides: TGCGCCAGCACGGACAGAGTCACAGATACGCAGTATTTT.

The V gene is TRBV27, the J gene TRBJ2-1; D possibly corresponds to TRBD2 (5 bases). The CDR3 is made up of 13 amino acids. CDR1 is MNHEY, CDR2 SMNVEV, per germline (reference sequence). V was cut by 6 bases and J by 8 bases, with 14 bases left in between. CDR3 sequence: CASSFIARDEQFF. CDR3 DNA: TGTGCCAGCAGCTTTATCGCGCGGGATGAGCAGTTCTTC.

The chain recombines TRBV27 with TRBJ1-4, with D tentatively TRBD1 (6 bases). CDR1 and CDR2 (germline): MNHEY, SMNVEV (reference sequence). V lost 6 bases and J lost 6, with 20 bases in between. The CDR3 is made up of 16 amino acids. CDR3 sequence: CASSYDRLGSYEKLFF. The CDR3 region has the DNA TGTGCCAGCAGCTACGACAGGCTTGGGAGCTATGAAAAACTGTTTTTT.

This clone was seen a few times. V usage is TRBV4-1 and J usage is TRBJ2-3, with 7 bases matching TRBD1. V gave up 1 base and J gave up 3 bases; unmatched junction bases: 7. Germline CDR1 MGHRA, CDR2 YSYEKL. CDR3 length: 16 residues. The DNA of the CDR3 is TGCGCCAGCAGCCAAGGTCAAGGGGGCGGTACAGATACGCAGTATTTT. Amino acids: CASSQGQGGGTDTQYF.

V and J are TRBV19 and TRBJ2-2; D not resolved. The CDR3 length is 15 residues. Germline CDR1 LNHDA, CDR2 SQIVND (reference sequence). V shed 6 bases and J shed 2 bases, with 13 bases lying between them. CDR3 loop: CASRRSRPNTGELFF. For the CDR3, the DNA is TGTGCCAGTAGACGATCCCGACCCAACACCGGGGAGCTGTTTTTT.

The chain has TRBV28 and TRBJ2-7; possibly TRBD1 or TRBD2 for D (5 bases each). The ends were cut back, 5 bases at V and 3 bases at J, with 17 bases in the middle. Germline V gene data show CDR1 as MDHEN and CDR2 as SYDVKM. The CDR3 runs 15 residues. The CDR3 nucleotides are TGTGCCAGCAGTACCCCGAGGGGTTTTTACTACGAGCAGTACTTC. It codes for CASSTPRGFYYEQYF.